The rows below give T cell receptor beta chains drawn from one sample of a study of T cell responses to AZD1222 COVID-19 vaccine. The table came from immunoSEQ multiplex PCR; TCRdb's copy has only in-frame clones and leaves some out. In the table there are 45,000 to 60,000 clones, 86% of which are singletons. This material consisted of peripheral blood, taken on day 0 of AZD1222 vaccination. The receptors come from an adult in good health. Both conserved end residues are part of each CDR3. D genes are given only for firm matches. Only part of the rows carry a size: once, few, many, or a class if the clone is expanded.

- TRBJ2-7 TRBV13 TRBD2 CASSARDYEADEQYF TGTGCCAGCAGCGCCCGGGACTACGAGGCTGACGAGCAGTACTTC
once TRBJ2-7 TRBV7-6 TRBD2 CASSRTSDVGEQYF TGTGCCAGCAGCCGGACTAGCGATGTAGGCGAGCAGTACTTC
- TRBJ2-7 TRBV7-6 TRBD2 CASSLGTSGGPYEQYF TGTGCCAGCAGCTTAGGGACTAGCGGGGGTCCCTACGAGCAGTACTTC
- TRBJ1-2 TRBV6-1 TRBD1 CASSEGQGASRGYTF TGTGCCAGCAGTGAAGGACAGGGGGCGAGTCGTGGCTACACCTTC
- TRBJ1-1 TRBV9 TRBD1 CASSATGQGPSTEAFF TGTGCCAGCAGCGCTACAGGACAGGGCCCCTCCACTGAAGCTTTCTTT
once TRBJ2-7 TRBV25-1 - CASQRLFGDEQYF TGTGCCAGCCAAAGACTTTTCGGGGACGAGCAGTACTTC
- TRBJ2-1 TRBV7-3 - CASSLSGAGPFDYNEQFF TGTGCCAGCAGCTTATCGGGGGCGGGTCCCTTTGACTACAATGAGCAGTTCTTC
- TRBJ1-4 TRBV29-1 - CSVALGGGLGEKLFF TGCAGCGTCGCGCTCGGTGGGGGACTGGGTGAAAAACTGTTTTTT
- TRBJ1-4 TRBV16 - CASSPEGTNEKLFF TGTGCCAGCAGCCCCGAGGGAACCAATGAAAAACTGTTTTTT
- TRBJ2-4 TRBV4-2 TRBD2 CASSQDRKGPLSSGRNIQYF TGTGCCAGCAGCCAAGATCGGAAAGGGCCTTTATCTAGCGGGAGAAACATTCAGTACTTC
- TRBJ1-6 TRBV5-8 - CASSSLLNSPLHF TGTGCCAGCAGCTCCTTACTTAATTCACCCCTCCACTTT
- TRBJ2-7 TRBV7-2 TRBD2 CASSLARLAGGGYEQYF TGTGCCAGCAGCTTAGCGCGGCTAGCGGGAGGCGGGTACGAGCAGTACTTC
- TRBJ1-1 TRBV5-1 - CASSLGRLFSEAFF TGCGCCAGCAGCTTGGGACGCCTGTTTTCTGAAGCTTTCTTT
once TRBJ1-1 TRBV7-3 - CASSLRMNTEAFF TGTGCCAGCAGCTTACGGATGAACACTGAAGCTTTCTTT
- TRBJ1-1 TRBV12-3/TRBV12-4 - CASGPWEGTEAFF TGTGCCAGCGGACCATGGGAGGGGACTGAAGCTTTCTTT
- TRBJ1-5 TRBV28 - CASSLSSQGKQPQHF TGTGCCAGCAGTTTATCGTCTCAGGGTAAGCAGCCCCAGCATTTT
- TRBJ2-2 TRBV19 TRBD1 CASSIQGQGPRWAGELFF TGTGCCAGTAGTATACAGGGACAGGGGCCTCGTTGGGCCGGGGAGCTGTTTTTT
- TRBJ2-2 TRBV7-2 TRBD1 CASSPGGQGFTGELFF TGTGCCAGCAGCCCAGGGGGACAGGGATTCACCGGGGAGCTGTTTTTT
- TRBJ1-6 TRBV9 - CASSVGPHSPLHF TGTGCCAGCAGCGTAGGCCCACATTCACCCCTCCACTTT
- TRBJ2-1 TRBV27 TRBD1 CASSLKSSGQVYNEQFF TGTGCCAGCAGTCTAAAATCCTCGGGACAGGTCTACAATGAGCAGTTCTTC